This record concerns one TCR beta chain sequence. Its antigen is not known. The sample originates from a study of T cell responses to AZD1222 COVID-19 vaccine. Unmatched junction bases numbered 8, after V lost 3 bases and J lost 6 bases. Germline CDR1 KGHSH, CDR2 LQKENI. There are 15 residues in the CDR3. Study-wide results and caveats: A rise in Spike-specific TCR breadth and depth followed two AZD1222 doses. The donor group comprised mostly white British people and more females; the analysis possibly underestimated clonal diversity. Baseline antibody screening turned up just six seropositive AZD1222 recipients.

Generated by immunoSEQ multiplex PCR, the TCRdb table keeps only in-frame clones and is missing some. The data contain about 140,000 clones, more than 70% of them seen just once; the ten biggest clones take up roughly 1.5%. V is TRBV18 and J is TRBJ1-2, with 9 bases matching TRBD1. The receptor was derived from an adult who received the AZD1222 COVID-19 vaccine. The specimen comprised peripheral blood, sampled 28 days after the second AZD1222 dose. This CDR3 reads CASSPPGQGQNGYTF. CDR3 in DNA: TGTGCCAGCTCACCTCCAGGACAGGGGCAGAATGGCTACACCTTC. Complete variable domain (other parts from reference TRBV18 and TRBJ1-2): NAGVMQNPRHLVRRRGQEARLRCSPMKGHSHVYWYRQLPEEGLKFMVYLQKENIIDESGMPKERFSAEFPKEGPSILRIQQVVRGDSAAYFCASSPPGQGQNGYTFGSGTRLTVV.